This T cell receptor beta chain was recorded in a study of cytomegalovirus exposure and HLA in healthy donors. Looking at the study overall: Approximately 81% of 398 genotyped donors fell in the Caucasian-associated ancestry cluster.

Amplification used 60 Vbeta primers and 13 Jbeta primers. Authors' methods: Later analysis identified some 80 million unique TCR beta chains, some 10 million shared. Measured with immunoSEQ multiplex PCR; TCRdb has only the in-frame clones, and not every one. The V and J calls and clone size were taken over from that table, and D and trimming were inferred from the DNA. The sample carries about 190,000 clones, more than 80% recorded once. Trimming took off 5 bases at V and 1 base at J, with 3 bases between the two ends. This CDR3 has 11 amino acids. The germline gives CDR1 MGHDK, CDR2 SYGVNS. As to this clone: Its antigen is undetermined.

Study-level results: HLA-A and HLA-B allele assignments for most subjects were reportedly predicted accurately using TCR beta sequences.

The clonotype was recovered from a boy younger than 18 in good health and CMV-seronegative. The sample was PBMCs. The J gene is TRBJ2-7, the V gene TRBV25-1; no clear D gene. CDR3 bases: TGTGCCAGCAGTCCTTCCTACGAGCAGTACTTC. Translating it yields CASSPSYEQYF.